What follows are 5 T cell receptor beta chains derived from one specimen sequenced in a study of siplizumab effects on memory and regulatory T cells. TCRdb's table, derived via immunoSEQ multiplex PCR, lists solely in-frame clones and lacks some. The sample shows about 100,000 clones, over 90% of them seen only once. The source material was non-Treg CD4+ T cells sorted from blood. These receptors all stem from a human donor in good health.

The J gene is TRBJ2-7, the V gene TRBV29-1; 10 bases fit TRBD1. Germline CDR1 and CDR2: SQVTM and ANQGSEA. This CDR3 has 12 residues. The trim removed 6 bases at V and 4 bases at J, leaving 3 bases unmatched. CDR3 in DNA: TGCAGCGTCCGGGACAGGGGATACGAGCAGTACTTC. Amino acids: CSVRDRGYEQYF.

The chain joins TRBV5-1 to TRBJ2-3; D is unclear. In germline, CDR1 is SGHRS, CDR2 YFSETQ. There are 11 residues in the CDR3. V lost 5 bases and J lost 3, with 4 bases in between. The CDR3: CASRLTDTQYF. The DNA of the CDR3 is TGCGCCAGCAGGTTAACAGATACGCAGTATTTT.

The chain is built from TRBV7-8 and TRBJ1-1; a weak D match, TRBD1 (5 bases). V was shortened by 7 bases and J by 2 bases, with 8 bases between the two germline ends. The CDR3 is made up of 12 amino acids. In germline, CDR1 is SGHVS, CDR2 FQNEAQ. This chain's CDR3 is CASKGRNTEAFF. DNA of the CDR3: TGTGCCAGCAAGGGGCGTAACACTGAAGCTTTCTTT.

Only one count was recorded for this clone. The chain uses TRBV28 and TRBJ1-4; no reliable D call. Germline CDR1 is MDHEN and CDR2 is SYDVKM. V lost 5 bases to trimming and J lost 4 bases, with 8 bases between them. This CDR3 contains 13 residues. CDR3 residues: CASSLSYNEKLFF. In nucleotides, the CDR3 is TGTGCCAGCAGTCTTAGTTATAATGAAAAACTGTTTTTT.

The chain carries TRBV7-8 and TRBJ2-2, with D unresolved. Germline CDR1 and CDR2: SGHVS and FQNEAQ. There are 13 residues in the CDR3. Trimming stripped 5 bases from V and 5 bases from J, with 9 bases between. The CDR3 protein is CASSPLVTGELFF. In DNA form, the CDR3 reads TGTGCCAGCAGCCCGCTCGTGACCGGGGAGCTGTTTTTT.